The clone carrying this T cell receptor (beta chain) was counted ten times or more. The antigen remains undetermined. V was clipped by 4 bases and J by 1 base; unmatched bases: 11. Germline V CDR1 and CDR2: SGHVT, SQSDAQ. This CDR3 region has 17 residues. The data derive from a study of HIV-infected patients and healthy controls. Whole blood was used without fractionation, so all unsorted peripheral T cells were included. cDNA was made from about 510 ng RNA using alpha and beta constant primers. Each of the alpha and beta chains got its own library through chain-specific third strand synthesis with indices. MiXCR, applied by TCRdb to the 5' RACE reads, yields one record per CDR3 protein. The sample records 15,000 to 20,000 distinct CDR3 sequences, 5.5% being singletons. General study results and limits: HIV-infected patients shared fewer CDR3 sequences between individuals than healthy controls. Study cohorts differed slightly in age and sex, but this did not explain diversity differences.

The V and J genes are TRBV7-4 and TRBJ2-5; 8 bases match TRBD2. Source material: blood. This TCR was sampled from an adult in good health. The CDR3 sequence is CASSSSPGRGAQETQYF. The CDR3, as DNA: TGTGCCAGCAGCTCTTCCCCGGGGCGGGGGGCCCAAGAGACCCAGTACTTC.